The 3 T cell receptor beta chains reported below all come from one sample, sequenced in a study of early T cells in non-severe SARS-CoV-2 infection. TCRdb itself ran the 5' RACE reads through MiXCR, one entry per CDR3 protein. The sample includes some 88,000 distinct CDR3 sequences, 16% seen only once; the top ten take about 4.7%. The sample was whole blood, taken at baseline. These receptor sequences come from an adult who was a healthcare worker with PCR-confirmed SARS-CoV-2 infection or an uninfected control (not recorded which).

The V call is TRBV11-2, the J call TRBJ1-1, with D maybe TRBD1 (6 bases). Germline-derived CDR1 and CDR2 are SGHAT and FQNNGV. This CDR3 is built from 17 residues. V gave up 2 bases and J gave up 2 bases, with 18 bases separating them. The CDR3 region has the DNA TGTGCCAGCAGCTTATGGACAGATCCACAGTTAAACACTGAAGCTTTCTTT. Residues: CASSLWTDPQLNTEAFF.

The chain is built from TRBV28 and TRBJ1-6, with 7 positions matching TRBD1. Germline trimming cut 7 bases from V and 9 bases from J; bases unmatched to any gene: 6. Germline V gene sequence: CDR1 MDHEN, CDR2 SYDVKM. The CDR3 extends over 13 amino acids. This CDR3 is CASTPGQISPLHF. CDR3 bases: TGTGCCAGCACCCCGGGACAGATTTCACCCCTCCACTTT.

The chain links TRBV12-3 or TRBV12-4 to TRBJ2-2; 9 positions agree with TRBD1. The V gene end was trimmed by 2 bases and the J gene end by 7 bases; junction bases not matched to a gene: 8. The CDR3 sequence is 16 residues long. The CDR3: CASSLLGTGTNGELFF. The CDR3 coding sequence is TGTGCCAGCAGTTTATTGGGGACAGGGACAAACGGGGAGCTGTTTTTT.